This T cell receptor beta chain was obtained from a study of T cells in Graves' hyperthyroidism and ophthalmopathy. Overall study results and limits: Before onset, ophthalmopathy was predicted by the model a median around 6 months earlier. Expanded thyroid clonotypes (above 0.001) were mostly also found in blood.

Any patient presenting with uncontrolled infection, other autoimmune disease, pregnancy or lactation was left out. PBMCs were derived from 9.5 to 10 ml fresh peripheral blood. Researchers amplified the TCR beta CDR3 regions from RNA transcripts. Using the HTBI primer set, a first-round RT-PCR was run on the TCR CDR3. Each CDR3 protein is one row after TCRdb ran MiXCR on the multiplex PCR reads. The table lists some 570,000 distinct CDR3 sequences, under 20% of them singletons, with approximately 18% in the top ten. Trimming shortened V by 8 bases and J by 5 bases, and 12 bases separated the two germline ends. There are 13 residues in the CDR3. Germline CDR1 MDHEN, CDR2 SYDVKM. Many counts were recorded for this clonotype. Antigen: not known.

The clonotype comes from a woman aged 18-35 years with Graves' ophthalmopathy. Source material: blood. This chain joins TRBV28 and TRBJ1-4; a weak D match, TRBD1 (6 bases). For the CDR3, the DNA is TGTGCCAGCGTGGACAGCACCAATGAAAAACTGTTTTTT. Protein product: CASVDSTNEKLFF.